This paragraph reports one TCR beta chain. Its antigen is still unknown. Per-base quality was not reported, and no clone a single base away is much larger than it. This sample is part of a study of blood T cell repertoires in COVID-19 (dated by TCRdb to the early 2020s). With respect to the entire study: Collaborator samples came from the United States, Italy and Spain and covered acute and convalescent phases of COVID-19. Where available, HLA class I and class II types were obtained from metadata supplied by the sample provider rather than from assay-based typing. A freely available public database, intended as a resource for researchers studying the immune response to SARS-CoV-2, is where the repertoires were released. Samples were obtained from the ongoing ImmuneRACE study (first 160 participants) and from 1,000 to 1,500 subjects provided by 6 global collaborators. The material from the prospective study consisted of cDNA or gDNA derived from T cells, B-cell-depleted T cells, or PBMCs. Nearly every sample came with metadata listing a de-identified subject ID, COVID-19 status, age in years and sex. Deeply sampled blood TCRbeta repertoires from subjects exposed to, actively infected with, or recovered from COVID-19 were included in the dataset. What the study reported, not specific to this receptor: The amount of clinical and demographic metadata varied by source and participant and was provided uncurated.

TCRbeta CDR3 regions were amplified from genomic DNA using the immunoSEQ Assay, a bias-controlled multiplex PCR. On the study's bioinformatics: Nucleated cell counts per sample were estimated from amplification of reference gene primers within the assay. Sequence reads were collapsed and filtered to measure the absolute abundance of every unique TCRbeta CDR3 rearrangement. Productive Simpson clonality was computed per sample as the square root of Simpson's diversity index over productive rearrangements. Entries here come from immuneACCESS through TCRdb and include only in-frame sequences with V and J called. Some clones fail to appear in such tables; in the studies checked, an unresolved V gene covers under half of the shortfall, and the cause of the remainder is unknown. Clone size and V and J calls were adopted from that table, with D and trimming inferred from the DNA. For this sample the table gives about 220,000 clones, of which approximately 85% were detected only once. Of the sample, approximately 2.3% is held by the ten largest clones.

Spanning cysteine to phenylalanine, the CDR3 consists of 15 amino acids. Kept here is only the CDR3 DNA, which spans 45 bases and is read in frame from base 1. Trimming takes 6 bases off V and 1 base off J; junction bases not matched to a gene: 7. CDR1 is given as MNHNY and CDR2 as SVGAGI, both from the germline V gene (reference sequence). At one collaborating source in Seattle, patients were enrolled during active infection and were followed longitudinally through the course of disease. Each collaborating institution followed its own protocols to collect whole blood in K2EDTA tubes. Collaborator samples were shipped for TCRbeta analysis as frozen whole blood, isolated PBMCs, or DNA extracted from either sample type.

Sequencing used peripheral blood. The TCR sequence derives from a woman between 65 and 79 years old with COVID-19, enrolled during active disease. The V and J genes are TRBV6-6 and TRBJ2-7; 9 junctional bases match TRBD1. The CDR3: CASSAKGTGSYEQYF. The bases are TGTGCCAGCAGCGCGAAAGGGACAGGGTCCTACGAGCAGTACTTC.